The source of this T cell receptor beta chain is a study of T cell changes during pregnancy in multiple sclerosis. Assay used: immunoSEQ multiplex PCR; TCRdb lists only in-frame clones, some missing. This table has some 80,000 clones, about 95% appearing once. This CDR3 spans 13 amino acids. V was pared by 7 bases and J by 4 bases, with 13 bases between. The germline CDR1 and CDR2 sequences are SEHNR and FQNEAQ (reference sequence). This receptor was obtained from a female donor with multiple sclerosis, enrolled in a pregnancy study. The V and J genes are TRBV7-9 and TRBJ2-5, with D maybe TRBD2 (5 bases). The sequences come from peripheral blood, collected in the second trimester of pregnancy. The CDR3 sequence: CASTSGVGETQYF. CDR3 sequence (DNA): TGTGCCAGCACGTCCGGGGTCGGAGAGACCCAGTACTTC.